This TCR beta chain was observed in a study of CD8 T cells in ankylosing spondylitis. The study, taken as a whole, reports: The authors found the disease-linked clones to be CD8+ and relatively rare in peripheral blood. Characteristic, it appeared, of ankylosing spondylitis blood was a TCR beta motif of roughly 8 highly homologous variants.

Researchers built TCR beta libraries using quantitative 5'-RACE with molecular barcodes. A single record per CDR3 protein comes from TCRdb applying MiXCR to the 5' RACE reads. The sample yields hundreds of thousands of distinct CDR3 sequences, approximately 26% seen once. Points on this clonotype: Its specificity is not known.

There are 18 residues in the CDR3. CDR1 LNHNV and CDR2 YYDKDF come from the germline V gene (reference sequence). The V and J ends lost 3 bases and 2 bases, in that order; junction bases with no gene match: 12. The TCR comes from a male donor with ankylosing spondylitis. This sequence joins TRBV15 and TRBJ1-2; 10 bases map to TRBD1. Material for sequencing was blood, either unsorted or a sorted T cell fraction (not recorded which). Here the CDR3 reads CATSSVFLTGGRNYGYTF. As DNA, the CDR3 is TGTGCCACCAGCAGCGTTTTTCTGACAGGGGGCAGAAACTATGGCTACACCTTC.